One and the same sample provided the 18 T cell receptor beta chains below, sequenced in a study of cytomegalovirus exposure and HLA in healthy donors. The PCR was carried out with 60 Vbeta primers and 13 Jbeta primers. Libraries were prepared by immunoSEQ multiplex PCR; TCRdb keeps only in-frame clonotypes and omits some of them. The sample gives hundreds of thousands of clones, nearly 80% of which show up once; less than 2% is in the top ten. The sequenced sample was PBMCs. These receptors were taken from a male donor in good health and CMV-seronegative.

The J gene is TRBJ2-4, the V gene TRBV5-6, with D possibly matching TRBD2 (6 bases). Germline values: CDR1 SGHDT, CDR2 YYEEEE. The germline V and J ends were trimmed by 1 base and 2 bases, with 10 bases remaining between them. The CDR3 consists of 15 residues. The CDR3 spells CASSLTGVTKNIQYF. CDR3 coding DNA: TGTGCCAGCAGCTTGACGGGGGTGACCAAAAACATTCAGTACTTC.

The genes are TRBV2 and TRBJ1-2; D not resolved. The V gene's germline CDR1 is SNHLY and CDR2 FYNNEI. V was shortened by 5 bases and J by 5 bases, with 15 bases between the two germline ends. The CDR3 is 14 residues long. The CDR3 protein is CASSKEKATYGYTF. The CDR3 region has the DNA TGTGCCAGCAGTAAAGAAAAGGCGACATATGGCTACACCTTC.

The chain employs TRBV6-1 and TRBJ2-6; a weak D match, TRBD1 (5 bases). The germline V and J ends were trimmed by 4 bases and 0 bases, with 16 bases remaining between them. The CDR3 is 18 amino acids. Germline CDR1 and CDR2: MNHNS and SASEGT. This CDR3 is CASSVRQLPGSGANVLTF. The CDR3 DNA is TGTGCCAGCAGTGTAAGACAGCTCCCTGGCTCTGGGGCCAACGTCCTGACTTTC.

In DNA form, the CDR3 reads TGTGCCAGCAGCGAACCTGGGGACTACGAGCAGTACTTC. Its translation is CASSEPGDYEQYF. The chain couples TRBV7-6 to TRBJ2-5; D is ambiguous. The J call is doubtful: the DNA matches TRBJ2-7 better. The germline gives CDR1 SGHVS, CDR2 FNYEAQ. This CDR3 has 13 amino acids.

CDR3: CAWSDRVRYEQYF. The CDR3 DNA follows: TGTGCCTGGAGCGACAGGGTTCGGTACGAGCAGTACTTC. The chain links TRBV30 to TRBJ2-7; 7 nucleotides match TRBD1. The CDR3 is made up of 13 amino acids. Germline V gene lookup returns CDR1 GTSNPN and CDR2 SVGIG (reference sequence). After removal of 3 bases from V and 4 bases from J, the junction contained 6 bases not matched to a gene.

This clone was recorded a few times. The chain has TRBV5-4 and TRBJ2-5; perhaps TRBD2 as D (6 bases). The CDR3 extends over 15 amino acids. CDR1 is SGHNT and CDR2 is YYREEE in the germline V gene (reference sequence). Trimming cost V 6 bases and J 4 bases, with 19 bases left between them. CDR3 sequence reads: CASTPGGDGIETQYF. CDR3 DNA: TGTGCCAGCACCCCCGGGGGAGATGGGATAGAGACCCAGTACTTC.

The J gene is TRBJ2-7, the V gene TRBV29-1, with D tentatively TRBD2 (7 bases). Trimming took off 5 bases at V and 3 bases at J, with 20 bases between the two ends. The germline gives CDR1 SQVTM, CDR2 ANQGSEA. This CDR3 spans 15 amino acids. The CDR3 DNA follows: TGCAGCGTTTCCGGCACGTCGGGGGGCGACTACGAGCAGTACTTC. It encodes CSVSGTSGGDYEQYF.

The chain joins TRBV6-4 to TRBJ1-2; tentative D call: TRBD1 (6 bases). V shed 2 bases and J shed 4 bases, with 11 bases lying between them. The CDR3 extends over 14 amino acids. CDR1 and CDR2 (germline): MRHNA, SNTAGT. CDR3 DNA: TGTGCCAGCAGTGACGGGGGCTTCCCCTATGGCTACACCTTC. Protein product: CASSDGGFPYGYTF.

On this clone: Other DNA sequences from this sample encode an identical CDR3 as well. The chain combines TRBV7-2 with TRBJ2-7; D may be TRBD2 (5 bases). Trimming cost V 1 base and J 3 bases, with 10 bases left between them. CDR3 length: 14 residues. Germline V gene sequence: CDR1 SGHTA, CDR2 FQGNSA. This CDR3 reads CASSLETGNYEQYF. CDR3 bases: TGTGCCAGCAGCTTAGAGACGGGAAACTACGAGCAGTACTTC.

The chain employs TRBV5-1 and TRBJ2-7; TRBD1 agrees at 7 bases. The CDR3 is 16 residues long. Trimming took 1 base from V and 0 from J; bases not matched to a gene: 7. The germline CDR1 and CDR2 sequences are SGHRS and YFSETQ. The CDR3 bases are TGCGCCAGCAGCTTGAGGGGGCGGCTGAGCTCCTACGAGCAGTACTTC. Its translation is CASSLRGRLSSYEQYF.

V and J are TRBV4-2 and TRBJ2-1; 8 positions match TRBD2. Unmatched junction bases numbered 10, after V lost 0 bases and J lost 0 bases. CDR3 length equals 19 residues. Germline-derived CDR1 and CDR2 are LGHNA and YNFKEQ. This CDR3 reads CASSQDPRTSHSSYNEQFF. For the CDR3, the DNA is TGTGCCAGCAGCCAAGATCCCCGGACTAGCCACAGCTCCTACAATGAGCAGTTCTTC.

The CDR3 reads CASSIEASSYNEQFF. The CDR3 DNA sequence: TGTGCCAGCAGTATAGAGGCAAGCTCCTACAATGAGCAGTTCTTC. The rearrangement links TRBV4-2 to TRBJ2-1; D not resolved. Trimming cost V 6 bases and J 0 bases, with 12 bases left between them. CDR3 length: 15 amino acids. The V gene's germline CDR1 is LGHNA and CDR2 YNFKEQ.

The CDR3 nucleotides are TGTGCCAGTAGTATCAGGGGCAGTACTCCCTACGAGCAGTACTTC. This codes for CASSIRGSTPYEQYF. The chain joins TRBV19 to TRBJ2-7; tentative D call: TRBD1 (6 bases). Germline V gene data show CDR1 as LNHDA and CDR2 as SQIVND (reference sequence). The V gene lost 3 bases and the J gene lost 2 bases, with 14 bases spanning the gap. The CDR3 covers 15 residues.

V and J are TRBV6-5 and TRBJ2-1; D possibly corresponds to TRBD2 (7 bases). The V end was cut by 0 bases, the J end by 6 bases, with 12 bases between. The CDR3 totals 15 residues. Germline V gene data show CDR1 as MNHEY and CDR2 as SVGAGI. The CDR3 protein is CASSYSGGAFNEQFF. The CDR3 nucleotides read TGTGCCAGCAGTTACTCGGGGGGGGCCTTCAATGAGCAGTTCTTC.

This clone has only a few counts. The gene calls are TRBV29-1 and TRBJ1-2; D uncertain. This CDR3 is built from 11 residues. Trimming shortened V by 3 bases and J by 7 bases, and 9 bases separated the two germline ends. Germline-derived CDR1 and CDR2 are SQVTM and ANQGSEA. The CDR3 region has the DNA TGCAGCGTTGATGTAGCCCGTGGCTACACCTTC. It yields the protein CSVDVARGYTF.

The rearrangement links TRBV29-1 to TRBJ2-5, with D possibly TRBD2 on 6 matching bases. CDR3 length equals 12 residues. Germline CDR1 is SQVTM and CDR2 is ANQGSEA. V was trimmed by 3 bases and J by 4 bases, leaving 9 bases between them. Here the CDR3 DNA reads TGCAGCGTTGAGGAGGGATTAGAGACCCAGTACTTC. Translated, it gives CSVEEGLETQYF.

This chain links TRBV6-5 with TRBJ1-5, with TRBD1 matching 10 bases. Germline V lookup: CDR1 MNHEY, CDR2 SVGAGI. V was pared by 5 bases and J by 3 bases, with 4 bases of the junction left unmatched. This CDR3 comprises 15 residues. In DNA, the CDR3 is TGTGCCAGCAGTCCCGGGACAGGGGCCAATCAGCCCCAGCATTTT. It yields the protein CASSPGTGANQPQHF.

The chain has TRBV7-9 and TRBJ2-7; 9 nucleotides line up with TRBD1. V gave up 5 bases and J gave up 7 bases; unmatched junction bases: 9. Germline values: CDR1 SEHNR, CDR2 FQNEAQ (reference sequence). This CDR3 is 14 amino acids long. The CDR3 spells CASSRGTGGEEQYF. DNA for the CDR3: TGTGCCAGCAGCCGAGGTACAGGGGGCGAAGAGCAGTACTTC. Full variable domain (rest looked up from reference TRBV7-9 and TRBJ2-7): DTGVSQNPRHKITKRGQNVTFRCDPISEHNRLYWYRQTLGQGPEFLTYFQNEAQLEKSRLLSDRFSAERPKGSFSTLEIQRTEQGDSAMYLCASSRGTGGEEQYFGPGTRLTVT.